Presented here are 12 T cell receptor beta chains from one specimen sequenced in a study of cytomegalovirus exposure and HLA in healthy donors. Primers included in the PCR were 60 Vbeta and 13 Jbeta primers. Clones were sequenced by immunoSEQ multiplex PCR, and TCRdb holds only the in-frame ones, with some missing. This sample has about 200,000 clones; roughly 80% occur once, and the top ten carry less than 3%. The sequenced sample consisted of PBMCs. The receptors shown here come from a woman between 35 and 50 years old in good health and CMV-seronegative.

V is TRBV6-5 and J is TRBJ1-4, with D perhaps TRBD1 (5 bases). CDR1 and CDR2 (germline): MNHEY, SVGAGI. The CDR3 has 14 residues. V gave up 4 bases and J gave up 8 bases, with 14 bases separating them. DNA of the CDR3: TGTGCCAGCAGTTTCCTGGGGGGGACGGAAAAACTGTTTTTT. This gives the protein CASSFLGGTEKLFF.

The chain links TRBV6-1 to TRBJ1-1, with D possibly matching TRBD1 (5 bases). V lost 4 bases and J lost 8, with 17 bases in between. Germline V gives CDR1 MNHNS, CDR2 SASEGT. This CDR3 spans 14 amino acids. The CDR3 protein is CASSGARGVREAFF. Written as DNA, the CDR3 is TGTGCCAGCAGTGGTGCACGGGGGGTTAGGGAAGCTTTCTTT.

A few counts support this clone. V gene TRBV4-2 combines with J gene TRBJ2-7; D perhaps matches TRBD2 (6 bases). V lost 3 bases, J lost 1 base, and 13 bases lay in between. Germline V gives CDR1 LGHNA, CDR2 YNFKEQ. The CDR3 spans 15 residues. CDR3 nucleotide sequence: TGTGCCAGCAGCCAGGATCTAGCGTCTTCCTACGAGCAGTACTTC. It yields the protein CASSQDLASSYEQYF.

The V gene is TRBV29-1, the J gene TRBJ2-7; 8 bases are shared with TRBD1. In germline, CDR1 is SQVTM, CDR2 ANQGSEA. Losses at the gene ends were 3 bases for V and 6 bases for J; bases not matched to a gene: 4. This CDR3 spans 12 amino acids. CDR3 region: CSVEAGGGEQYF. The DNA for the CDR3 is TGCAGCGTTGAGGCAGGGGGCGGCGAGCAGTACTTC.

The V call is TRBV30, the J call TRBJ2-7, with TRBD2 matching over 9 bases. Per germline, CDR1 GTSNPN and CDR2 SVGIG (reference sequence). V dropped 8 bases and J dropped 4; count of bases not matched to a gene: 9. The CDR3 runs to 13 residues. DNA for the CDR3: TGTGCCCTGCGGCTAGCGGGACTATACGAGCAGTACTTC. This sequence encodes CALRLAGLYEQYF.

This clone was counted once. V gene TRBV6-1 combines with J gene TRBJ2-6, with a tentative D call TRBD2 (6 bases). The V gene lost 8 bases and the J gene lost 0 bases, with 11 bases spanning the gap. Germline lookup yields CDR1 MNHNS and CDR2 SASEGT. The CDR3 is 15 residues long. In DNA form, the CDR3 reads TGTGCCAGCGGCTTCGGGGGCTCTGGGGCCAACGTCCTGACTTTC. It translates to CASGFGGSGANVLTF.

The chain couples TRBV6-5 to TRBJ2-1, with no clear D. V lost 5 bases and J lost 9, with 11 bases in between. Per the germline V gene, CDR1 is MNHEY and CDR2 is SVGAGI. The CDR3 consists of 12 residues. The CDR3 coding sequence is TGTGCCAGCAGTACCAGAATTGGTGAGCAGTTCTTC. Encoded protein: CASSTRIGEQFF.

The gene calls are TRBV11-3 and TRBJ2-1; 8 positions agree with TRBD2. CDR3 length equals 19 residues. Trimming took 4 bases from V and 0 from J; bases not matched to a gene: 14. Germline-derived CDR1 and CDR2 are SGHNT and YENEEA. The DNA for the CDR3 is TGTGCCAGCAGCTCCCCACAGGGTTTAGCGGGACGCTCCTACAATGAGCAGTTCTTC. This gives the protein CASSSPQGLAGRSYNEQFF.

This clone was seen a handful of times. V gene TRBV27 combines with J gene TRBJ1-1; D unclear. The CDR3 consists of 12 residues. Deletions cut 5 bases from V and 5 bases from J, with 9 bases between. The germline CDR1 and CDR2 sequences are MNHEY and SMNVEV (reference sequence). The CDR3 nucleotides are TGTGCCAGCAGTCGCGGGAGAACTGAAGCTTTCTTT. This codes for CASSRGRTEAFF.

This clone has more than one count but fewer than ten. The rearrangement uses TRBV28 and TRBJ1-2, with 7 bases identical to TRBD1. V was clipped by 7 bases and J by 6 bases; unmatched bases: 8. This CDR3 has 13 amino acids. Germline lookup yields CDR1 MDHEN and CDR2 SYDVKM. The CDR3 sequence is CASNRRQGNGYTF. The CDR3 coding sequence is TGTGCCAGCAACCGACGACAGGGAAATGGCTACACCTTC.

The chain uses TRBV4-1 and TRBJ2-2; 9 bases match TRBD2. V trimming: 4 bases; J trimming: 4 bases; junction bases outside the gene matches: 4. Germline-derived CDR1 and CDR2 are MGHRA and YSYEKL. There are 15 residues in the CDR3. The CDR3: CASSRLAVSTGELFF. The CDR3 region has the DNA TGCGCCAGCAGCCGACTAGCGGTCTCCACCGGGGAGCTGTTTTTT.

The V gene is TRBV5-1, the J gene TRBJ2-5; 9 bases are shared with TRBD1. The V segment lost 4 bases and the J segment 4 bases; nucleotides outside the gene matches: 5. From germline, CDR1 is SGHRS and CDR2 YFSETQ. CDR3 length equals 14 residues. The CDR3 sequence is CASSPTGGGETQYF. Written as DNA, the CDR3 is TGCGCCAGCAGCCCGACAGGGGGGGGAGAGACCCAGTACTTC.